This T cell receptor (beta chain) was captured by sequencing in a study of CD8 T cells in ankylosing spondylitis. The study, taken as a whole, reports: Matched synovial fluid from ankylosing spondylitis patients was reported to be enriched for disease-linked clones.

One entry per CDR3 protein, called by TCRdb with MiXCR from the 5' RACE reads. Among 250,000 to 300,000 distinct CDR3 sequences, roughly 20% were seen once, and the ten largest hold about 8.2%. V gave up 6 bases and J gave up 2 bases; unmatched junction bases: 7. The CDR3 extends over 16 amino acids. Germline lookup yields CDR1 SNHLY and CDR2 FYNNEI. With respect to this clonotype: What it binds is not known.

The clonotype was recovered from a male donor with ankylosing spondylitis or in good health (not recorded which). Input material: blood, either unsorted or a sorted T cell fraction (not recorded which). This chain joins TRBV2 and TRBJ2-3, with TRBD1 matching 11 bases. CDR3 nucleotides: TGTGCCAGCAGCGAACGGACAGGGGGCCTCACAGATACGCAGTATTTT. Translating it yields CASSERTGGLTDTQYF.